Below, 30 T cell receptor beta chains from the same sample are listed, as sequenced in a study of OX40 agonist ivuxolimab in advanced cancers. This table comes from immunoSEQ multiplex PCR, and its TCRdb copy is limited to in-frame clones, with some not included. The sample contains some 80,000 clones, 80% to 90% of which appear only once. Sequences were derived from CD4+ or CD8+ T cells sorted from blood, sampled in a trial of the OX40 agonist ivuxolimab. These receptors came from an adult with an advanced solid tumor such as melanoma, head and neck, liver or kidney cancer.

V gene TRBV5-1 combines with J gene TRBJ2-5, with 7 bases fitting TRBD1. The length of the CDR3 is 14 residues. The germline V gene encodes CDR1 SGHRS and CDR2 YFSETQ. Losses at the gene ends were 0 bases for V and 5 bases for J; bases not matched to a gene: 4. The CDR3 coding sequence is TGCGCCAGCAGCTTGGACAGGGGTTTGGAGACCCAGTACTTC. Translating it yields CASSLDRGLETQYF.

The chain recombines TRBV9 with TRBJ2-5, with TRBD1 identical over 7 bases. This CDR3 spans 15 amino acids. The junction had 7 bases not matched to a gene; V was cut back by 4 bases and J by 1 base. CDR1 is SGDLS and CDR2 is YYNGEE in the germline V gene. In DNA form, the CDR3 reads TGTGCCAGCAGCCTCGACAGGGCGCCCCAAGAGACCCAGTACTTC. Amino acid sequence: CASSLDRAPQETQYF.

The chain recombines TRBV30 with TRBJ1-1; 10 bases match TRBD1. This CDR3 region has 14 residues. CDR1 GTSNPN and CDR2 SVGIG come from the germline V gene (reference sequence). V dropped 1 base and J dropped 5; count of bases not matched to a gene: 4. In nucleotides, the CDR3 is TGTGCCTGGAGTGGGGACAGGGGAAGGACTGAAGCTTTCTTT. It codes for CAWSGDRGRTEAFF.

The chain recombines TRBV4-2 with TRBJ1-1; maybe TRBD1 (6 bases). The V gene lost 4 bases and the J gene lost 0 bases, with 9 bases spanning the gap. Germline V lookup: CDR1 LGHNA, CDR2 YNFKEQ. This CDR3 has 14 amino acids. Here the CDR3 DNA reads TGTGCCAGCAGCCTCCGGACAGTGAACACTGAAGCTTTCTTT. Translation gives CASSLRTVNTEAFF.

The chain has TRBV4-1 and TRBJ2-3; 7 bases align to TRBD2. The CDR3 is 15 amino acids. CDR1 is MGHRA, CDR2 YSYEKL, per germline. V shed 8 bases, J shed 2 bases, and the junction held 10 bases outside the gene matches. The DNA for the CDR3 is TGCGCCAGCGGGGGGGGGATTATAGCCACAGATACGCAGTATTTT. Amino acids: CASGGGIIATDTQYF.

The V gene is TRBV10-3, the J gene TRBJ1-2; D not resolved. V was trimmed by 4 bases and J by 0 bases, leaving 9 bases between them. The CDR3 contains 14 residues. Germline CDR1 reads ENHRY; CDR2 reads SYGVKD. DNA for the CDR3: TGTGCCATCAGTGTGGGCGGGACTAACTATGGCTACACCTTC. It yields the protein CAISVGGTNYGYTF.

The genes are TRBV4-1 and TRBJ2-2; no reliable D call. The V end lost 0 bases, the J end lost 1 base, and 18 bases lay between the germline ends. Germline lookup yields CDR1 MGHRA and CDR2 YSYEKL. The CDR3 has 19 residues. DNA of the CDR3: TGCGCCAGCAGCCAAGAGTTCCCGTCCCACACGGGGAACACCGGGGAGCTGTTTTTT. Protein product: CASSQEFPSHTGNTGELFF.

The chain couples TRBV5-8 to TRBJ2-3, with D possibly matching TRBD2 (6 bases). The CDR3 extends over 11 amino acids. Germline loops: CDR1 SGHTS, CDR2 YDEGEE. The DNA of the CDR3 is TGTGCGGGGGGTAGGACAGATACGCAGTATTTT. Protein product: CAGGRTDTQYF. The full variable domain, with the rest looked up from reference TRBV5-8 and TRBJ2-3, is EAGVTQSPTHLIKTRGQQATLRCSPISGHTSVYWYQQALGLGLQFLLWYDEGEERNRGNFPPRFSGRQFPNYSSELNVNALELEDSALYLCAGGRTDTQYFGPGTRLTVL.

The V gene is TRBV6-1, the J gene TRBJ2-3, with TRBD1 matching over 7 bases. The CDR3 is 13 residues long. In germline, CDR1 is MNHNS, CDR2 SASEGT. Unmatched junction bases numbered 4, after V lost 4 bases and J lost 6 bases. The CDR3 sequence: CASSGPRGDTQYF. For the CDR3, the DNA is TGTGCCAGCAGTGGCCCCAGGGGGGATACGCAGTATTTT.

This chain joins TRBV2 and TRBJ2-7, with D hard to call. The CDR3 has 13 amino acids. Trimming cost V 6 bases and J 5 bases, with 14 bases left between them. Per germline, CDR1 SNHLY and CDR2 FYNNEI. The CDR3 nucleotides read TGTGCCAGCAGGGGTGGCAGGCCCCACGAGCAGTACTTC. Translated: CASRGGRPHEQYF. The full variable domain, in which reference TRBV2 and TRBJ2-7 provide the parts outside the CDR3, is EPEVTQTPSHQVTQMGQEVILRCVPISNHLYFYWYRQILGQKVEFLVSFYNNEISEKSEIFDDQFSVERPDGSNFTLKIRSTKLEDSAMYFCASRGGRPHEQYFGPGTRLTVT.

The CDR3 nucleotides read TGTGCCAGCAGTGACGACAGGGCCTATAGCAATCAGCCCCAGCATTTT. Translation: CASSDDRAYSNQPQHF. The chain recombines TRBV6-1 with TRBJ1-5, with 7 bases that match TRBD1. Trimming took 3 bases from V and 0 from J; bases not matched to a gene: 5. Germline CDR1 is MNHNS and CDR2 is SASEGT. The CDR3 has 16 residues.

This chain uses TRBV5-6 with TRBJ2-2; 10 positions agree with TRBD1. Per germline, CDR1 SGHDT and CDR2 YYEEEE. V lost 3 bases, J lost 7 bases, and 6 bases stayed unmatched. The length of the CDR3 is 15 residues. For the CDR3, the DNA is TGTGCCAGCAGCTACAGGACAGGGGGGATCGGGGAGCTGTTTTTT. This encodes CASSYRTGGIGELFF.

This clone appeared a single time. The DNA of the CDR3 is TGTGCCAGTAGTATGTTGACAGTTTTCTTTGGGGCCAACGTCCTGACTTTC. Residues: CASSMLTVFFGANVLTF. This chain connects TRBV19 to TRBJ2-6; D possibly corresponds to TRBD1 (5 bases). This CDR3 is 17 amino acids long. Germline assignment: CDR1 LNHDA and CDR2 SQIVND (reference sequence). V lost 3 bases to trimming and J lost 3 bases, with 15 bases between them.

The J gene is TRBJ1-1, the V gene TRBV2, with TRBD1 as a possible D gene (6 bases). CDR3 length: 14 residues. Germline CDR1 reads SNHLY; CDR2 reads FYNNEI. Trimming removed 6 bases at V and 5 bases at J, with 16 bases between. As DNA, the CDR3 is TGTGCCAGCAGGAGTACAGGGACGGGGACTGAAGCTTTCTTT. It specifies CASRSTGTGTEAFF.

The gene calls are TRBV2 and TRBJ1-3; no clear D gene. CDR1 and CDR2 from the germline V gene are SNHLY and FYNNEI. V was shortened by 6 bases and J by 5 bases, with 17 bases between the two germline ends. This CDR3 region has 15 residues. The chain's CDR3 is CASRATASWRNTIYF. The CDR3 region has the DNA TGTGCCAGCAGGGCTACAGCGAGCTGGAGAAACACCATATATTTT.

This chain connects TRBV15 to TRBJ1-4; TRBD1 agrees at 7 bases. J gave up 8 bases and V 3 bases, and 9 bases lay outside the gene matches. Germline values: CDR1 LNHNV, CDR2 YYDKDF (reference sequence). The CDR3 has 15 amino acids. The DNA of the CDR3 is TGTGCCACCAGCAGGGGCGGACAGGCGGGGGAAAAACTGTTTTTT. It specifies CATSRGGQAGEKLFF.

The CDR3 sequence is CASSPPRAGGYTF. In DNA, the CDR3 is TGTGCCAGCTCACCACCCAGGGCCGGTGGCTACACCTTC. The chain links TRBV18 to TRBJ1-2; weak D call: TRBD1 (5 bases). Trimming removed 0 bases at V and 7 bases at J, with 9 bases between. CDR1 is KGHSH, CDR2 LQKENI, per germline. The CDR3 consists of 13 residues.

This rearrangement joins TRBV15 to TRBJ2-3; D gene ambiguous. Looked up from germline, CDR1 is LNHNV and CDR2 is YYDKDF (reference sequence). This CDR3 contains 16 residues. The V and J ends lost 1 base and 3 bases respectively, with 14 bases between them. The CDR3 bases are TGTGCCACCAGCAGAGGGGTGTCGGCATATACAGATACGCAGTATTTT. It codes for CATSRGVSAYTDTQYF.

The chain is built from TRBV6-5 and TRBJ1-6; a possible D gene is TRBD1 (5 bases). The CDR3 totals 15 residues. The germline V gene encodes CDR1 MNHEY and CDR2 SVGAGI. Trimming cost V 5 bases and J 10 bases, with 18 bases left between them. CDR3 bases: TGTGCCAGCAGTATCAGGGTTAGCGTGACCTCACCCCTCCACTTT. Its protein is CASSIRVSVTSPLHF.

The chain recombines TRBV5-1 with TRBJ1-1; perhaps TRBD1 as D (5 bases). The CDR3 has 13 amino acids. The germline V gene has CDR1 SGHRS and CDR2 YFSETQ. V was trimmed by 2 bases and J by 3 bases, leaving 8 bases between them. The CDR3 is CASSLGEYTEAFF. The CDR3 DNA sequence: TGCGCCAGCAGCTTAGGGGAGTACACTGAAGCTTTCTTT. Full variable domain (outside the CDR3, taken from reference TRBV5-1 and TRBJ1-1): KAGVTQTPRYLIKTRGQQVTLSCSPISGHRSVSWYQQTPGQGLQFLFEYFSETQRNKGNFPGRFSGRQFSNSRSEMNVSTLELGDSALYLCASSLGEYTEAFFGQGTRLTVV.

The V call is TRBV19, the J call TRBJ1-2, with 8 bases that match TRBD1. V trimming: 10 bases; J trimming: 8 bases; junction bases outside the gene matches: 12. The CDR3 runs 13 residues. CDR1 and CDR2 (germline): LNHDA, SQIVND (reference sequence). CDR3 DNA sequence: TGTGCCACCCTTGGACAGGGAGTAGGGGGCTACACCTTC. It is translated as CATLGQGVGGYTF. Based on the CDR3 plus reference TRBV19 and TRBJ1-2, the full variable domain is DGGITQSPKYLFRKEGQNVTLSCEQNLNHDAMYWYRQDPGQGLRLIYYSQIVNDFQKGDIAEGYSVSREKKESFPLTVTSAQKNPTAFYLCATLGQGVGGYTFGSGTRLTVV.

This clone was counted a few times. The V and J genes are TRBV18 and TRBJ2-1, with 10 bases matching TRBD2. Trimming at V came to 1 base and at J to 5 bases, leaving 5 bases not matched to a gene. This CDR3 contains 16 residues. Germline V gene data show CDR1 as KGHSH and CDR2 as LQKENI. The CDR3 DNA follows: TGTGCCAGCTCACCACGCCGGACTAGCGGAGACAATGAGCAGTTCTTC. Translated, it gives CASSPRRTSGDNEQFF. The full variable domain, with the rest looked up from reference TRBV18 and TRBJ2-1, is NAGVMQNPRHLVRRRGQEARLRCSPMKGHSHVYWYRQLPEEGLKFMVYLQKENIIDESGMPKERFSAEFPKEGPSILRIQQVVRGDSAAYFCASSPRRTSGDNEQFFGPGTRLTVL.

The genes are TRBV4-3 and TRBJ1-1; D might be TRBD1 (5 bases). Between the trimmed V and J ends, which lost 0 bases and 3 bases, there was a span of 11 bases. The CDR3 runs to 15 residues. Germline loops: CDR1 LGHNA, CDR2 YSLEER. The CDR3 reads CASSQEAGVYTEAFF. In DNA, the CDR3 is TGCGCCAGCAGCCAAGAGGCGGGGGTCTACACTGAAGCTTTCTTT.

CDR3 sequence: CASSAKVATNEKLFF. CDR3 nucleotide sequence: TGTGCCAGCAGTGCTAAAGTGGCGACTAATGAAAAACTGTTTTTT. J is TRBJ1-4 and V is TRBV27; D remains unclear. V lost 5 bases and J 2 bases, leaving 12 bases between the germline ends. Germline assignment: CDR1 MNHEY and CDR2 SMNVEV (reference sequence). The CDR3 is 15 residues long.

The chain employs TRBV25-1 and TRBJ2-5; D gene ambiguous. The CDR3 loop spans 12 amino acids. Germline V lookup: CDR1 MGHDK, CDR2 SYGVNS. Deletions cut 4 bases from V and 7 bases from J, with 10 bases between. The CDR3 DNA reads TGTGCCAGCAGTGGTGGGATGCGGACCCAGTACTTC. It is translated as CASSGGMRTQYF.

The rearrangement links TRBV10-3 to TRBJ1-2; TRBD1 is a possible D gene (5 bases). The CDR3 extends over 16 amino acids. V was clipped by 2 bases and J by 1 base, with 14 bases between them. Germline V lookup: CDR1 ENHRY, CDR2 SYGVKD. CDR3 DNA sequence: TGTGCCATCAGTGAGCCGGGACGGCGAAATAACTATGGCTACACCTTC. This translates into CAISEPGRRNNYGYTF.

The chain combines TRBV19 with TRBJ1-5; 9 bases line up with TRBD1. J lost 4 bases, V lost 5 bases, and 6 bases had no gene match. Germline V lookup: CDR1 LNHDA, CDR2 SQIVND (reference sequence). This CDR3 has 15 residues. CDR3 sequence: CASSLQGAANQPQHF. The CDR3 DNA reads TGTGCCAGTAGTTTACAGGGGGCCGCTAATCAGCCCCAGCATTTT.

This chain links TRBV6-5 with TRBJ2-2; a possible D gene is TRBD1 (5 bases). Germline CDR1 MNHEY, CDR2 SVGAGI. The CDR3 runs 14 residues. Trimming stripped 0 bases from V and 6 bases from J, with 8 bases between. CDR3 protein: CASSYSKGPGELFF. CDR3 sequence (DNA): TGTGCCAGCAGTTACTCGAAGGGGCCCGGGGAGCTGTTTTTT.

About this clone: Its ends do not fully match the called genes, so a read error is possible. This chain uses TRBV2 with TRBJ2-7; a possible D gene is TRBD1 (6 bases). The CDR3 consists of 14 residues. From germline, CDR1 is SNHLY and CDR2 FYNNEI. CDR3 nucleotides: TGTGCCAGCAGCCTGGGGCGACAGGCCCTCCGGCAAGATTTC. Protein product: CASSLGRQALRQDF.

The chain combines TRBV30 with TRBJ1-4; perhaps TRBD1 as D (5 bases). The CDR3 consists of 14 residues. V was pared by 3 bases and J by 4 bases, with 12 bases between. CDR1 GTSNPN and CDR2 SVGIG come from the germline V gene (reference sequence). CDR3 sequence reads: CAWSRAGFNEKLFF. Written as DNA, the CDR3 is TGTGCCTGGAGCCGGGCAGGGTTTAATGAAAAACTGTTTTTT.